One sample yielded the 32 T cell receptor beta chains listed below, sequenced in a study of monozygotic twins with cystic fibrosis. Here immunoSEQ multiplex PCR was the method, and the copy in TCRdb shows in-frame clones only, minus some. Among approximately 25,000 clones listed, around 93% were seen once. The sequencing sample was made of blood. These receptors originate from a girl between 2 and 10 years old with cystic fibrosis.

DNA for the CDR3: TGTGCCAGCTCACCAGACTTTAGCAATCAGCCCCAGCATTTT. This encodes CASSPDFSNQPQHF. This chain joins TRBV18 and TRBJ1-5; D remains unclear. The CDR3 runs to 14 residues. Per the germline V gene, CDR1 is KGHSH and CDR2 is LQKENI. Trimming took 2 bases from V and 0 from J, leaving 5 bases between them.

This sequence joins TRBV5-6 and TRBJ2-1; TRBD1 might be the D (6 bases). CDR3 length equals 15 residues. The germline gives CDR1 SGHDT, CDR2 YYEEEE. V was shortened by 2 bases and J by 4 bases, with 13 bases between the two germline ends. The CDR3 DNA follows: TGTGCCAGCAGCTTTCAAAACAGGGAGTACAATGAGCAGTTCTTC. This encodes CASSFQNREYNEQFF.

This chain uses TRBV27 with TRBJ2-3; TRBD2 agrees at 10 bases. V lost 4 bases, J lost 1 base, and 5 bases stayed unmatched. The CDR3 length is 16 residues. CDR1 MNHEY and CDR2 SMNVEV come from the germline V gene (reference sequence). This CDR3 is CASSSYGTSGTDTQYF. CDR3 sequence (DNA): TGTGCCAGCAGTTCCTACGGGACTAGCGGCACAGATACGCAGTATTTT.

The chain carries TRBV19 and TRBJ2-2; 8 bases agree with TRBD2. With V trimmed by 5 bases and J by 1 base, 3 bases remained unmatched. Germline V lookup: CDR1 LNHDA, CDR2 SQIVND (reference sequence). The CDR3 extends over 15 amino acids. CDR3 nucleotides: TGTGCCAGTAGTCCAGCGGGGGTGAACACCGGGGAGCTGTTTTTT. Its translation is CASSPAGVNTGELFF.

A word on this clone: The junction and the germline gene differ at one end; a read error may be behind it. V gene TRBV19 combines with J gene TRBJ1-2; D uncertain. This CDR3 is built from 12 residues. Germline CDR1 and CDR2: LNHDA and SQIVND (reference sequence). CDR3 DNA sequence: TGTGCCAGTAGTGTGACGAACTATGGCTACACCTTT. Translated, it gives CASSVTNYGYTF. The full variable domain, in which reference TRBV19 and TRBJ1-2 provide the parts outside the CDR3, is DGGITQSPKYLFRKEGQNVTLSCEQNLNHDAMYWYRQDPGQGLRLIYYSQIVNDFQKGDIAEGYSVSREKKESFPLTVTSAQKNPTAFYLCASSVTNYGYTFGSGTRLTVV.

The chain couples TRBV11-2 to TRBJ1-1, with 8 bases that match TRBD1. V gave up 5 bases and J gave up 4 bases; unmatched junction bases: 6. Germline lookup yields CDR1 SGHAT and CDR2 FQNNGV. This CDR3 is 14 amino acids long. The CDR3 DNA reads TGTGCCAGCAGCCCCAACACAGGGGGCACTGAAGCTTTCTTT. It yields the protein CASSPNTGGTEAFF.

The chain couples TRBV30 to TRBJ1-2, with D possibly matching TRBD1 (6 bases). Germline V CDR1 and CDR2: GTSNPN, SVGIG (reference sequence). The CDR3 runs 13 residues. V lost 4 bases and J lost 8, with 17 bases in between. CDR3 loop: CAWTLGQGTGYTF. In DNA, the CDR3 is TGTGCCTGGACTCTGGGGCAGGGGACGGGCTACACCTTC.

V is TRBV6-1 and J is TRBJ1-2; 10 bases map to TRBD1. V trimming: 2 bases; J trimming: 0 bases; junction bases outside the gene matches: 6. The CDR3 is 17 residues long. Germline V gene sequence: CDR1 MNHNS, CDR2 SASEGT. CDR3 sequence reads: CASSERQGALTNYGYTF. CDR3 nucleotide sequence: TGTGCCAGCAGTGAACGACAGGGGGCTCTGACTAACTATGGCTACACCTTC.

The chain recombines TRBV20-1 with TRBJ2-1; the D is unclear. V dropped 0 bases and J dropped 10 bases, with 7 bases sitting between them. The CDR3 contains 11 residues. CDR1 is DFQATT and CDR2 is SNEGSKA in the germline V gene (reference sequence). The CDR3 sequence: CSARDPEEQFF. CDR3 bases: TGCAGTGCTAGAGATCCGGAGGAGCAGTTCTTC.

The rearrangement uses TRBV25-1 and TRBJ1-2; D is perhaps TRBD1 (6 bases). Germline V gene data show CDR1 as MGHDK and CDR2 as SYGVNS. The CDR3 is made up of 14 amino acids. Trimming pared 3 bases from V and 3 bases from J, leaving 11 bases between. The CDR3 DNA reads TGTGCCAGCAGTGAGCACAGGGACGACTATGGCTACACCTTC. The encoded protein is CASSEHRDDYGYTF.

CDR3 loop: CASSLAGTGSVYEQYF. CDR3 coding DNA: TGCGCCAGCAGCTTGGCCGGGACAGGCAGCGTCTACGAGCAGTACTTC. This chain connects TRBV5-1 to TRBJ2-7; 8 nucleotides line up with TRBD1. The ends lost 0 bases at V and 3 bases at J; junction bases unmatched: 8. The germline V gene has CDR1 SGHRS and CDR2 YFSETQ. The CDR3 is 16 amino acids.

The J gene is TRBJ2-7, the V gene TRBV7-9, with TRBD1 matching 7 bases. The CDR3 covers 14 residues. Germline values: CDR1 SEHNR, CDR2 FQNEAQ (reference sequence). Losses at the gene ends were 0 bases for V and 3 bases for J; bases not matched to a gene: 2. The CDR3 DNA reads TGTGCCAGCAGCTTAGCGGGACAGAGCTACGAGCAGTACTTC. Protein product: CASSLAGQSYEQYF.

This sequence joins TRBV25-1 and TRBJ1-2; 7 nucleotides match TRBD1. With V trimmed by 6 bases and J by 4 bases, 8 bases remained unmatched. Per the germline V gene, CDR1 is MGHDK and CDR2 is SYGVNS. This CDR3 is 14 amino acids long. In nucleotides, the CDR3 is TGTGCCAGCAGGCCCCAGGGGGAGAGCTATGGCTACACCTTC. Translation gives CASRPQGESYGYTF.

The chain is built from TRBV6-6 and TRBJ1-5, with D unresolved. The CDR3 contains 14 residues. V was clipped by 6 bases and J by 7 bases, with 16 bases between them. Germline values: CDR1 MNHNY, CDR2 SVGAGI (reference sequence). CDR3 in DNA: TGTGCCAGCAGCGCCGGGAGGGAGGAACAGCCCCAGCATTTT. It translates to CASSAGREEQPQHF.

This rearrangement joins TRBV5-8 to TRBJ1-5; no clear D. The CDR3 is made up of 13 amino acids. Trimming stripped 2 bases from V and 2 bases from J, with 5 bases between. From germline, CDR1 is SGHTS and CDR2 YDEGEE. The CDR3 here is CASSFTRNQPQHF. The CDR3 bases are TGTGCCAGCAGCTTTACCCGCAATCAGCCCCAGCATTTT.

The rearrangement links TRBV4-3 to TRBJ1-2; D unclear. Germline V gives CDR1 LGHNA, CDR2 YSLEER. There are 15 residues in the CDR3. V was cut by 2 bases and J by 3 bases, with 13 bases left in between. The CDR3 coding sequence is TGCGCCAGCAGCCAAACGGAGGTAACTTACTATGGCTACACCTTC. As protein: CASSQTEVTYYGYTF.

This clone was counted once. CDR3: CASSPGRRNTEAFF. The CDR3, as DNA: TGTGCCAGCAGTCCGGGACGGAGGAACACTGAAGCTTTCTTT. The chain recombines TRBV2 with TRBJ1-1; a weak D match, TRBD1 (5 bases). The germline gives CDR1 SNHLY, CDR2 FYNNEI. The CDR3 has 14 residues. V lost 5 bases to trimming and J lost 1 base, with 11 bases between them.

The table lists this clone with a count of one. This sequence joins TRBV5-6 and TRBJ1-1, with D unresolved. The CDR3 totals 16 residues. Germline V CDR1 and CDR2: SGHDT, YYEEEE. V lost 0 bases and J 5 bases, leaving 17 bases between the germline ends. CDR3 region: CASSLVQRRFGTEAFF. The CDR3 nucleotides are TGTGCCAGCAGCTTGGTTCAGAGGCGTTTCGGAACTGAAGCTTTCTTT.

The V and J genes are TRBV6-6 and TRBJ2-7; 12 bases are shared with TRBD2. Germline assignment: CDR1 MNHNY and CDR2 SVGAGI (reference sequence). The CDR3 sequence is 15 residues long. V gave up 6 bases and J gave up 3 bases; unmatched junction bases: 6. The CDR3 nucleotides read TGTGCCAGCAGCTCCGGACTAGCGGGGAGCTACGAGCAGTACTTC. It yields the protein CASSSGLAGSYEQYF.

Written as DNA, the CDR3 is TGTGCCAGCAGTTACAGGGGGCAGGGGTATTCACCCCTCCACTTT. This sequence encodes CASSYRGQGYSPLHF. This chain joins TRBV6-5 and TRBJ1-6, with 7 bases that match TRBD1. J lost 8 bases, V lost 2 bases, and 6 bases had no gene match. Per germline, CDR1 MNHEY and CDR2 SVGAGI. This CDR3 comprises 15 residues.

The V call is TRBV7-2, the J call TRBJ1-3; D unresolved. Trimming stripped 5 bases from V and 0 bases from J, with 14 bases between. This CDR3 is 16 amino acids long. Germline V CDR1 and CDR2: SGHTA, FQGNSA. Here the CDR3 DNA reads TGTGCCAGCAGCCCCCCTGGACTCTCCTCTGGAAACACCATATATTTT. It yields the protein CASSPPGLSSGNTIYF.

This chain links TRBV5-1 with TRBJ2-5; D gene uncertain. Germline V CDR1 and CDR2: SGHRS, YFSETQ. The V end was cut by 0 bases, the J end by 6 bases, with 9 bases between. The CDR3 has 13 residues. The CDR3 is CASSLVPEQTQYF. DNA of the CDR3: TGCGCCAGCAGCTTGGTCCCGGAACAGACCCAGTACTTC. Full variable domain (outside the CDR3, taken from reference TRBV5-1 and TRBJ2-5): KAGVTQTPRYLIKTRGQQVTLSCSPISGHRSVSWYQQTPGQGLQFLFEYFSETQRNKGNFPGRFSGRQFSNSRSEMNVSTLELGDSALYLCASSLVPEQTQYFGPGTRLLVL.

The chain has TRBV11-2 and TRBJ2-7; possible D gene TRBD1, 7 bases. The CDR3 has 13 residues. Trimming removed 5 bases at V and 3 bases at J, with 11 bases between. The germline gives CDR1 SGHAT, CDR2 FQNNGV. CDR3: CASSRRDSYEQYF. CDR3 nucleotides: TGTGCCAGCAGCCGGCGGGACAGCTACGAGCAGTACTTC.

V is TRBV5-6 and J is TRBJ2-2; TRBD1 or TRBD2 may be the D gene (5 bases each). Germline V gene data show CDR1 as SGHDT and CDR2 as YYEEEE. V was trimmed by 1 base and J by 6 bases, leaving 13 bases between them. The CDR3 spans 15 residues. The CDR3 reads CASSLFGTGAGELFF. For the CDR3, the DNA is TGTGCCAGCAGCTTGTTCGGGACCGGGGCCGGGGAGCTGTTTTTT.

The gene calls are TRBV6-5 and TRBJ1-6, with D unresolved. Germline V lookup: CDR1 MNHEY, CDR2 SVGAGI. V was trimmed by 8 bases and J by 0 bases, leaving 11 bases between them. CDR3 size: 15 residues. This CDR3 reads CASCQFSSYNSPLHF. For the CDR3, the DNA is TGTGCCAGCTGTCAGTTCAGCTCCTATAATTCACCCCTCCACTTT.

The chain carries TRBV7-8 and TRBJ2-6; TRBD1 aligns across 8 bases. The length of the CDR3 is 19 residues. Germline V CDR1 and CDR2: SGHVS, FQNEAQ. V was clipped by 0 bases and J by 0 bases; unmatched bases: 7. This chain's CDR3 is CASSLAFGQGGSGANVLTF. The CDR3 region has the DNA TGTGCCAGCAGCTTAGCATTTGGACAGGGTGGCTCTGGGGCCAACGTCCTGACTTTC.

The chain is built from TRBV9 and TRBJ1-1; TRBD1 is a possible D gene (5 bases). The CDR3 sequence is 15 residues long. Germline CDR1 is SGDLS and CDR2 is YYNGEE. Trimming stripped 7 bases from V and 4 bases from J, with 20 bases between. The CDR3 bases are TGTGCCAGCGGAAACCTACAGGCCTCGGGCACTGAAGCTTTCTTT. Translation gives CASGNLQASGTEAFF.

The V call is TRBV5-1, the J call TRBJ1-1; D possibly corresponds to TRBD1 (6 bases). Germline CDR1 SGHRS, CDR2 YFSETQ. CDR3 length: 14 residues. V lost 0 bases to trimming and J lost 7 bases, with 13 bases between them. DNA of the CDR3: TGCGCCAGCAGCTTGGACAGGGTTAACGATGAAGCTTTCTTT. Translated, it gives CASSLDRVNDEAFF.

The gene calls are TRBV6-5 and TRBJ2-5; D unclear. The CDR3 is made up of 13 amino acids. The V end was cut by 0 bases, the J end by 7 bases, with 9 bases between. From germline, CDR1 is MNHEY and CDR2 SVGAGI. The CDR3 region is CASSYSVEWTQYF. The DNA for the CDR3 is TGTGCCAGCAGTTACTCGGTAGAATGGACCCAGTACTTC.

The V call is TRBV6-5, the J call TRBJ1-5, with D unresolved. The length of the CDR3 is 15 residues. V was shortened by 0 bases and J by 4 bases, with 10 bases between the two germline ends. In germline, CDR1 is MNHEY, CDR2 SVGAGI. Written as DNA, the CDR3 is TGTGCCAGCAGTTACTCGGGAGAAATAAATCAGCCCCAGCATTTT. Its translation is CASSYSGEINQPQHF.

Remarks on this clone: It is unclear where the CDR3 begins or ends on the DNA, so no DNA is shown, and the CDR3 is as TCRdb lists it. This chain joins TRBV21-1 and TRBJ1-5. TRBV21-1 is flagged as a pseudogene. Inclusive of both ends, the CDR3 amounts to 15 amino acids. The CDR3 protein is CASSKYHFGNQPQHF.

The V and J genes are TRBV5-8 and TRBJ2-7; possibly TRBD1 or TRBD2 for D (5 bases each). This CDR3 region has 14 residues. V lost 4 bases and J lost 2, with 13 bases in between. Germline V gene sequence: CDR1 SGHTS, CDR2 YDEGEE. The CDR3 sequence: CASSQWDGAYEQYF. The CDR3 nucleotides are TGTGCCAGCAGCCAATGGGACGGAGCCTACGAGCAGTACTTC.